This T cell receptor beta chain was recovered during a study of blood T cell repertoires in COVID-19. Study at large: T cells, B-cell-depleted T cells, or PBMCs supplied cDNA or gDNA.

TCRdb's table, derived via immunoSEQ multiplex PCR, lists solely in-frame clones and lacks some. The sample carries roughly 67,000 clones, approximately 85% recorded once. There are many counts of this clone. Per germline, CDR1 MNHNS and CDR2 SASEGT. Unmatched junction bases numbered 18, after V lost 4 bases and J lost 1 base. This CDR3 has 20 residues. The chain employs TRBV6-1 and TRBJ2-3; 9 bases are shared with TRBD2. The sequenced material came from peripheral blood. The sequence came from a man aged 45-65 years with acute or convalescent COVID-19. CDR3 DNA sequence: TGTGCCAGCAGTGGGCTCCCGGGACTCGCGGGGGGGCGGGGCACAGATACGCAGTATTTT. Protein product: CASSGLPGLAGGRGTDTQYF.